This T cell receptor beta chain was obtained from a study of shared clonotypes between healthy human individuals (dated by TCRdb to 2020 to 2021). Study-level background: The cohort included three men and a couple of women between 18 and 49 years of age. To estimate repertoire size and how much clonotypes are shared between individuals, the study performed deep sequencing of blood TCR repertoires from a handful of healthy adults. To increase sequencing depth and limit assay-specific biases, different laboratories used diverse techniques to prepare libraries and sequence TCR repertoires. Each donor's leukapheresis produced roughly between roughly 0.9 and 8.9 billion PBMCs. Overall results and qualifications from the work: Based on pairwise subsampling, the degree of clonotype sharing among donors was expected to be affected by sequencing depth. Only blood was sampled, and tissue TCR repertoires likely differ from those in blood. Because the study included a small number of donors, the genetic and exposure-history diversity represented was limited.

Donors were healthy HIV-negative adults with no recently reported acute infections or vaccinations. All donors were Caucasian adults living in Nashville, Tennessee, USA. For unsorted samples, 75 million to 100 million PBMCs were counted and genomic DNA was extracted with the QIAamp DNA Blood Mini kit. Blood was collected by leukapheresis, and PBMCs were isolated by Ficoll-Histopaque density gradient centrifugation and then cryopreserved in liquid nitrogen vapor phase. This clone was observed a handful of times. This clone's antigen is unknown. Base qualities are not at hand, and no much larger clone is one base apart. V is reduced by 4 bases and J by 4 bases, leaving a spacing of 17 bases between them. The germline V gene yields SGDLS for CDR1 and YYNGEE for CDR2. The CDR3 has 16 amino acids, counting the end cysteine and phenylalanine. The DNA shown is the 48-base CDR3, in frame from base 1. TCR CDR3 regions were amplified from genomic DNA by multiplex PCR using the deep immunoSEQ assay. Extracted genomic DNA from each cell subset was spread evenly across all wells of several immunoSEQ 96-well plates, with each plate serving as a replicate. Each replicate PCR for unsorted PBMC received 300 to 350 ng genomic DNA, equal to tens of thousands of T cell genomes. Unsorted PBMC genomic DNA was sequenced across ten immunoSEQ deep assay plates. Purified libraries were measured with a Qubit 3.0 fluorometer, size-checked on a Bioanalyzer 2100, and measured again with the KAPA Library Quantification kit. Every immunoSEQ 96-well plate was sequenced on a separate single-read 150-cycle Illumina NextSeq 550 flow cell. In the original analysis: Because the immunoSEQ output held only junctional sequences and lacked quality scores, the filtering could not match the filtering applied to full-length reads. Sequences were annotated with PyIR, a Python wrapper for IgBLAST v1.9, and V/J genes and CDR3 were assigned using IMGT germline references. Reads were removed for weak V/J assignments (E-value above 1e-6), missing CDR3, stop codons, out-of-frame junctions, or ambiguous translated residues. V3J clonotypes were defined as sequences sharing the same inferred V gene, J gene, and CDR3 amino acid sequence. Percentage overlap between repertoires was computed as shared unique clonotypes divided by the size of the smaller repertoire. Three approaches were used to assess repertoire richness: RTK rarefaction, the Chao1 estimator, and Recon v2.1 estimates of unobserved clonotypes. As stored in TCRdb, this immuneACCESS dataset retains in-frame rearrangements with V and J assigned. A fraction of the clones does not appear; measured against another copy, unresolved V genes explain less than half of the discrepancy, and the remainder lacks a known reason. V, J and clone size are taken as reported in that table, and D and trimming were inferred from the DNA itself. This sample lists approximately 510,000 clones; about four fifths were detected once. The top ten constitute 10% to 15% of the sample.

The material sequenced was PBMCs. Recombination linked TRBV9 to TRBJ2-2; the D gene remains uncertain. This clonotype was obtained from a woman aged 40-49 years in good health. Some clones in this sample may be carry-over from other donors' samples. The CDR3 is CASSTILGSPTGELFF. The bases read TGTGCCAGCAGCACCATCCTAGGGTCCCCCACCGGGGAGCTGTTTTTT. Joined to the reference TRBV9 and TRBJ2-2 proteins, this CDR3 gives the full variable domain: DSGVTQTPKHLITATGQRVTLRCSPRSGDLSVYWYQQSLDQGLQFLIQYYNGEERAKGNILERFSAQQFPDLHSELNLSSLELGDSALYFCASSTILGSPTGELFFGEGSRLTVL.